What follows is one T cell receptor (beta chain) and its context. The sample is drawn from a study of blood T cell repertoires in COVID-19. The wider study: Sources were T cells, B-cell-depleted T cells, or PBMCs; the material itself was cDNA or gDNA.

Per the study methods: Using reference gene primer amplification, nucleated cell counts were estimated. The protocol was immunoSEQ multiplex PCR, while the TCRdb copy is restricted to in-frame clones and leaves out a portion. For V, J and clone size, that table is used; D and trimming come from the DNA. The data hold about 180,000 clones, with 88% observed a single time. The CDR3 covers 17 residues. The V gene end was trimmed by 0 bases and the J gene end by 6 bases; junction bases not matched to a gene: 10. Germline assignment: CDR1 LGHDT and CDR2 YNNKEL (reference sequence). The chain carries TRBV3-1 (or the pseudogene TRBV3-2) and TRBJ2-3; 9 bases agree with TRBD2. Sequences were obtained from PBMCs or T cells enriched from blood (not recorded which). This TCR derives from a woman in her late teens or twenties who had recovered from COVID-19. The CDR3: CASSQELSGGPGDTQYF. CDR3 nucleotide sequence: TGTGCCAGCAGCCAAGAGTTGAGCGGGGGGCCGGGGGATACGCAGTATTTT.